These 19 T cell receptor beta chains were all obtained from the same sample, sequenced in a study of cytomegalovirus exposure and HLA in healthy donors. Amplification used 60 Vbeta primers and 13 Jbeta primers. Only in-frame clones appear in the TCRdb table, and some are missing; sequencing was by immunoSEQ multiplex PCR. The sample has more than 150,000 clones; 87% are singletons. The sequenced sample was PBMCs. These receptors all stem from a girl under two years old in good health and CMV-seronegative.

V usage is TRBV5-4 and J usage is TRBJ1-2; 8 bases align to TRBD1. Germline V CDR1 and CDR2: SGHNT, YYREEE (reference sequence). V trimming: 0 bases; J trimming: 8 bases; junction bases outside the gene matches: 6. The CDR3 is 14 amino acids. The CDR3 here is CASSLDQGARGYTF. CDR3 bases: TGTGCCAGCAGCTTGGATCAGGGGGCGCGAGGCTACACCTTC.

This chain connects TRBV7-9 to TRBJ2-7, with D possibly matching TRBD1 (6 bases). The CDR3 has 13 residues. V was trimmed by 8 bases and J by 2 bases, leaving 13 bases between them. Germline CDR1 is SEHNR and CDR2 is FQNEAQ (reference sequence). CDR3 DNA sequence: TGTGCCAGCCGGGGACAAGGCCCCTACGAGCAGTACTTC. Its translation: CASRGQGPYEQYF.

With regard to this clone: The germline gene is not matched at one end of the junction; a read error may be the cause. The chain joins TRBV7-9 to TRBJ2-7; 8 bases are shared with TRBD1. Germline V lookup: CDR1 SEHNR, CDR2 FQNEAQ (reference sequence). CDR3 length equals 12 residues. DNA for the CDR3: TGTGCCAGCAGCTCAAACGGGCAGGGGGCAGACTTC. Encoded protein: CASSSNGQGADF.

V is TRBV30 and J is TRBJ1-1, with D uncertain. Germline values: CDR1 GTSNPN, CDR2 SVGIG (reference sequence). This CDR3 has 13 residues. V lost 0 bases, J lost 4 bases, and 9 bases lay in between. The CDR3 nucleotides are TGTGCCTGGAGTGTACAGAGTGGCACTGAAGCTTTCTTT. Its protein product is CAWSVQSGTEAFF.

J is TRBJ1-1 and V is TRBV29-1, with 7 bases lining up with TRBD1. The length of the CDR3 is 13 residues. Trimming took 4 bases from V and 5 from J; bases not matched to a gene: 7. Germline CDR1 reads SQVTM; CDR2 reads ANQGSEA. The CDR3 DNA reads TGCAGCGTTGGAGGGGGCTCGGGGACTGAAGCTTTCTTT. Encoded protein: CSVGGGSGTEAFF.

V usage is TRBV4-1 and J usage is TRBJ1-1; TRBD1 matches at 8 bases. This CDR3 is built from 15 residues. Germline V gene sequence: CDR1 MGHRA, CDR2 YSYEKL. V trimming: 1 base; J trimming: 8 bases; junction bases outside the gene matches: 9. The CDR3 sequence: CASSQVGQGIREAFF. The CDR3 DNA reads TGCGCCAGCAGCCAAGTCGGACAGGGTATCAGAGAAGCTTTCTTT.

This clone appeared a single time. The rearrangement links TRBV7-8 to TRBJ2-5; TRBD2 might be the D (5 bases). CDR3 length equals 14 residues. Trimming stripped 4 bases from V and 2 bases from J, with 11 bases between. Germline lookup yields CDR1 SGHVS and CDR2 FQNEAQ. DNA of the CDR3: TGTGCCAGCAGCTCCCAGCGGACTCAAGAGACCCAGTACTTC. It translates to CASSSQRTQETQYF.

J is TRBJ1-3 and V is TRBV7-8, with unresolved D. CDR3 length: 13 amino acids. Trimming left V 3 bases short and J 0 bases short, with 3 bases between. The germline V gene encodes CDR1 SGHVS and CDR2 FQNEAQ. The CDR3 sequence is CASSLSSGNTIYF. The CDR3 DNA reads TGTGCCAGCAGCTTGAGCTCTGGAAACACCATATATTTT.

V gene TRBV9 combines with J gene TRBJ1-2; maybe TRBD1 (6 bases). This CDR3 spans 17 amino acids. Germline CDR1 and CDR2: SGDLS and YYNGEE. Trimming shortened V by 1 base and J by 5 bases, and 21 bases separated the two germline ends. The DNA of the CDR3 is TGTGCCAGCAGCGTAAATGTGAGGGGGGGAACCGAGTATGGCTACACCTTC. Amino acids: CASSVNVRGGTEYGYTF.

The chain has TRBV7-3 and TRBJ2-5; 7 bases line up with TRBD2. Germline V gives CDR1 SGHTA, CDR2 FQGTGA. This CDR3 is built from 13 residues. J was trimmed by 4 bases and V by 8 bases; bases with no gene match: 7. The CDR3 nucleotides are TGTGCCAGCGGGGAGGGGCGGGGAGAGACCCAGTACTTC. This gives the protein CASGEGRGETQYF. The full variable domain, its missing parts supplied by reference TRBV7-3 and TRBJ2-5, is GAGVSQTPSNKVTEKGKYVELRCDPISGHTALYWYRQSLGQGPEFLIYFQGTGAADDSGLPNDRFFAVRPEGSVSTLKIQRTERGDSAVYLCASGEGRGETQYFGPGTRLLVL.

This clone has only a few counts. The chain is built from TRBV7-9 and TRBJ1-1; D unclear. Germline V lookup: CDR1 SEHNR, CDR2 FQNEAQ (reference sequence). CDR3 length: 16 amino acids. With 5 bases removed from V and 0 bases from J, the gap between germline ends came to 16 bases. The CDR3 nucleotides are TGTGCCAGCAGCCATCCCCTGGGAGGGATGAACACTGAAGCTTTCTTT. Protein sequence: CASSHPLGGMNTEAFF.

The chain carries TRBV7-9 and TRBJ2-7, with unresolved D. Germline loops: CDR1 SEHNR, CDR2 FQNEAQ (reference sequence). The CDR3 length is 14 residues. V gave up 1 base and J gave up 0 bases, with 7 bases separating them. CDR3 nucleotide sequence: TGTGCCAGCAGCTTAGTGGAGAGCTCCTACGAGCAGTACTTC. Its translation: CASSLVESSYEQYF.

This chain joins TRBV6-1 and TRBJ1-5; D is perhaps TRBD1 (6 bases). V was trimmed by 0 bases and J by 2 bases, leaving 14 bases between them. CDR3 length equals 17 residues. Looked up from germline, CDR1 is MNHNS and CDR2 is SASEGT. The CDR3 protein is CASSEALGAYGNQPQHF. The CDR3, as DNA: TGTGCCAGCAGTGAAGCCCTGGGGGCTTACGGCAATCAGCCCCAGCATTTT.

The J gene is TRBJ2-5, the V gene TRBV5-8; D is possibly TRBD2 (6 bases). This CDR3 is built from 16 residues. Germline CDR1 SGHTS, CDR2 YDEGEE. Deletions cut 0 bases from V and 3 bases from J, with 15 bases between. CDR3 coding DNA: TGTGCCAGCAGCTTGGGGGTGGGTAGCGGTAAAGAGACCCAGTACTTC. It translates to CASSLGVGSGKETQYF.

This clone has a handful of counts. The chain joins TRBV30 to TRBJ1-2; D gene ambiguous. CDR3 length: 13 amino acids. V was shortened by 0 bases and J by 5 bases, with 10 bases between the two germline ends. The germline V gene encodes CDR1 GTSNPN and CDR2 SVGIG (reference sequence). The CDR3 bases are TGTGCCTGGAGTGTACGGGGTGGGTATGGCTACACCTTC. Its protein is CAWSVRGGYGYTF.

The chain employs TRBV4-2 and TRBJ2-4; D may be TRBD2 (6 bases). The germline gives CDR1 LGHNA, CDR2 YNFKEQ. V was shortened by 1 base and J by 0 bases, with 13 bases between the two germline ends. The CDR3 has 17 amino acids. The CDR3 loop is CASSQAGLQLAKNIQYF. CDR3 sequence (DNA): TGTGCCAGCAGCCAAGCGGGACTCCAGCTAGCCAAAAACATTCAGTACTTC.

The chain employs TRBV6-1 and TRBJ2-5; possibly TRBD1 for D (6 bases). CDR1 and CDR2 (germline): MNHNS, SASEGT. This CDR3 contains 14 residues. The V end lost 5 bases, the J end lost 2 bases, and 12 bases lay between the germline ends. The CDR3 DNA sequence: TGTGCCAGCAGTTATCAGGGGTCACAAGAGACCCAGTACTTC. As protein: CASSYQGSQETQYF.

CDR3 sequence reads: CASSFRPGNEQFF. The CDR3 nucleotides read TGTGCCAGCAGTTTTAGACCGGGAAATGAGCAGTTCTTC. V is TRBV7-6 and J is TRBJ2-1, with a tentative D call TRBD2 (5 bases). Germline V gene lookup returns CDR1 SGHVS and CDR2 FNYEAQ. The CDR3 is 13 residues long. Trimming removed 6 bases from V and 7 bases from J, with 13 bases in between.

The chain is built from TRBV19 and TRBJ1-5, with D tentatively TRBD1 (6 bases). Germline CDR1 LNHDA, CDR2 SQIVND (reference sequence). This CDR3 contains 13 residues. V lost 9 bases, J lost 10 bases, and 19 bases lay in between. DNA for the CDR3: TGTGCCAGCCAAGCCACAGGGCGTGGACCCCAGCATTTT. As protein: CASQATGRGPQHF.